This is a list of T cell receptor beta chains from one sample in a study of T cell responses to AZD1222 COVID-19 vaccine. The table came from immunoSEQ multiplex PCR; TCRdb's copy has only in-frame clones and leaves some out. The sample includes roughly 120,000 clones, about nine tenths of them seen just once. Sequencing was performed on peripheral blood, taken on day 0 of AZD1222 vaccination. The receptors were gathered from an adult in good health. Both conserved end residues are trimmed from each CDR3.

v_gene	j_gene	CDR3aa
TRBV29-1	TRBJ2-7	SVSGTGSYEQY
TRBV6-5	TRBJ2-7	ASSSPGHSYEQY
TRBV7-9	TRBJ1-2	ASSLASGGYT
TRBV2	TRBJ2-7	ASRYTGTSGEQY
TRBV9	TRBJ1-5	ASSVAYQPQH
TRBV25-1	TRBJ1-5	ASSGKDPNQPQH
TRBV15	TRBJ2-1	ATTAGGSRYFNEQF
TRBV5-5	TRBJ1-5	ASSWTPYISNQPQH
TRBV3-1/TRBV3-2	TRBJ1-4	ASSHSGGGEKLF
TRBV10-2	TRBJ2-2	ASMPGQTSTGELF
TRBV2	TRBJ2-6	ASSAGAGANVLT
TRBV29-1	TRBJ2-1	SVDWVANEQF
TRBV30	TRBJ2-2	AGTAGALTKVTGELF
TRBV6-2/TRBV6-3	TRBJ2-7	ASSFTPPPGQY
TRBV6-5	TRBJ1-3	ASKESSGNTIY
TRBV30	TRBJ1-6	AWSPGTPRRSPLH
TRBV6-6	TRBJ1-2	ASSYASVDYGYT
TRBV9	TRBJ2-3	ASSPRLADVTDTQY
TRBV5-6	TRBJ2-7	ASSLRGTSGDEQY
TRBV18	TRBJ2-2	ASSQLAANTGELF
TRBV19	TRBJ2-7	ASSSGEGLYEQY
TRBV19	TRBJ2-7	ASSRGGSSYEQY
TRBV5-6	TRBJ1-2	ASSSGVGYT
TRBV18	TRBJ1-2	ASSPPGQDYGYT
TRBV7-8	TRBJ2-7	ASSFSGVLSYEQY
TRBV27	TRBJ2-7	ASSPLAEPYEQY
TRBV6-5	TRBJ2-5	ASSLHGPSRETQY
TRBV18	TRBJ1-5	ASSPPGNSNQPQH
TRBV29-1	TRBJ2-3	SVEEPTDTQY
TRBV30	TRBJ2-5	AWSKSGQGWSQY
TRBV5-5	TRBJ1-6	ASSSPDSSGSYNSPLH
TRBV5-1	TRBJ2-1	ASSPLAGQGNEQF
TRBV19	TRBJ1-3	ASSNGGHRYRNTIY
TRBV18	TRBJ2-7	ASSPRTSGAYEQY
TRBV19	TRBJ1-5	ASSTQIGVNQPQH
TRBV4-1	TRBJ1-1	ASSDPQVRTEAF